These 24 T cell receptor beta chains originate from one sample sequenced in a study of CXCR3-negative and CXCR3-positive naive CD8 T cells. The method, 5' RACE with UMI labels, was used to prepare the TRB cDNA libraries. With the 5' RACE reads reprocessed, TCRdb shows one record per CDR3 protein and no DNA. Listed are 100,000 to 150,000 distinct CDR3 sequences; about 0.3% falls within the top ten. Input material: naive CXCR3- CD8+ T cells from blood. Subset specified: CD45RO-CCR7+CD27+CD95- naive CD8+ T cells lacking CXCR3 (TNR3-). These receptors all come from a human donor in good health. Some clones in this sample may be carry-over from other donors' samples.

The J gene is TRBJ2-7, the V gene TRBV7-9. CDR3 length: 15 residues. The germline V gene has CDR1 SEHNR and CDR2 FQNEAQ (reference sequence). CDR3 sequence: CASSSLSFGSYEQYF.

CDR3 sequence: CSVVGGEFGEQYF. The chain couples TRBV29-1 to TRBJ2-7; the TRBD2 assignment by TCRdb is unverifiable without DNA. CDR3 length: 13 amino acids. Germline loops: CDR1 SQVTM, CDR2 ANQGSEA.

This sequence joins TRBV29-1 and TRBJ2-3; the TRBD1 assignment by TCRdb is unverifiable without DNA. Germline values: CDR1 SQVTM, CDR2 ANQGSEA. The CDR3 runs 14 residues. The CDR3 here is CSVWNRGETDTQYF.

The chain employs TRBV10-2 and TRBJ2-7; the TCRdb call, TRBD2, lacks DNA for checking. Germline V lookup: CDR1 WSHSY, CDR2 SAAADI. CDR3 length: 14 residues. CDR3: CASRNSAILYEQYF.

The rearrangement links TRBV6-2 or TRBV6-3 to TRBJ2-7. The CDR3 is 14 residues long. The V gene's germline CDR1 is MNHEY and CDR2 SVGEGT. The CDR3 loop reads CASSYSNSAYEQYF.

The chain uses TRBV12-3 or TRBV12-4 and TRBJ2-1; TCRdb lists TRBD1, though no DNA is available to test this call. The CDR3 is 15 amino acids. The CDR3 is CASSLVGTPAHEQFF.

The chain has TRBV29-1 and TRBJ1-3; checking the TCRdb D call of TRBD1 is not possible without DNA. The CDR3 is 14 residues long. CDR1 is SQVTM, CDR2 ANQGSEA, per germline. The chain's CDR3 is CSAETGESGNTIYF.

V is TRBV29-1 and J is TRBJ2-7; TCRdb gives TRBD2 as the D gene, but with no DNA this cannot be confirmed. CDR3 length: 15 amino acids. Germline V gene data show CDR1 as SQVTM and CDR2 as ANQGSEA. CDR3 sequence reads: CSVGGSGRGLYEQYF.

The chain links TRBV7-2 to TRBJ2-5; TCRdb's assignment of TRBD2 cannot be checked, as there is no DNA. Germline V lookup: CDR1 SGHTA, CDR2 FQGNSA. This CDR3 contains 15 residues. This CDR3 reads CASSFGGGAVETQYF.

The rearrangement joins TRBV7-6 to TRBJ2-1; TCRdb gives TRBD1 as the D gene, but with no DNA this cannot be confirmed. Germline loops: CDR1 SGHVS, CDR2 FNYEAQ. The CDR3 runs 15 residues. Here the CDR3 reads CASSLVQGEYNEQFF. The full variable domain, in which reference TRBV7-6 and TRBJ2-1 provide the parts outside the CDR3, is GAGVSQSPRYKVTKRGQDVALRCDPISGHVSLYWYRQALGQGPEFLTYFNYEAQQDKSGLPNDRFSAERPEGSISTLTIQRTEQRDSAMYRCASSLVQGEYNEQFFGPGTRLTVL.

CDR3 in amino acids: CASSQAEGSTDTQYF. The J gene is TRBJ2-3, the V gene TRBV4-2; TCRdb's D call, TRBD2, is unchecked because there is no DNA. The germline gives CDR1 LGHNA, CDR2 YNFKEQ. The CDR3 spans 15 residues.

The CDR3 spells CASSLTPRGVAATTGELFF. This chain uses TRBV7-3 with TRBJ2-2; TCRdb indicates TRBD1, and absent DNA this call remains unverified. CDR3 length equals 19 residues. Germline CDR1 is SGHTA and CDR2 is FQGTGA.

The chain couples TRBV10-3 to TRBJ2-5; with no DNA, the TCRdb D assignment of TRBD1 cannot be verified. The CDR3 covers 16 residues. CDR1 and CDR2 (germline): ENHRY, SYGVKD. CDR3 protein: CAISRGDRAAGETQYF.

V is TRBV19 and J is TRBJ2-1; with no DNA, the TCRdb D assignment of TRBD1 cannot be verified. The CDR3 contains 12 residues. Germline CDR1 is LNHDA and CDR2 is SQIVND (reference sequence). CDR3 region: CAVEGARNEQFF.

The genes are TRBV7-9 and TRBJ1-5; the D call from TCRdb, TRBD1, cannot be confirmed without DNA. Germline V gives CDR1 SEHNR, CDR2 FQNEAQ (reference sequence). The CDR3 contains 14 residues. CDR3 protein: CASSLGQPNQPQHF.

The CDR3 is CASSPLLAGGNEQFF. This sequence joins TRBV28 and TRBJ2-1; TCRdb lists TRBD2, though no DNA is available to test this call. CDR1 and CDR2 (germline): MDHEN, SYDVKM. The CDR3 covers 15 residues.

The chain combines TRBV12-3 or TRBV12-4 with TRBJ1-1; TCRdb names TRBD1, which stays unverified in the absence of DNA. This CDR3 is built from 13 residues. The CDR3 reads CASSLDSYTEAFF.

This chain joins TRBV29-1 and TRBJ2-5; TCRdb calls TRBD1, which cannot be checked without DNA. The CDR3 is 14 amino acids. Germline V CDR1 and CDR2: SQVTM, ANQGSEA. CDR3 residues: CSVYGPPVWETQYF. Looking up the rest from reference TRBV29-1 and TRBJ2-5 gives the full variable domain: SAVISQKPSRDICQRGTSLTIQCQVDSQVTMMFWYRQQPGQSLTLIATANQGSEATYESGFVIDKFPISRPNLTFSTLTVSNMSPEDSSIYLCSVYGPPVWETQYFGPGTRLLVL.

This chain joins TRBV20-1 and TRBJ2-6. The CDR3 length is 16 residues. CDR1 is DFQATT, CDR2 SNEGSKA, per germline (reference sequence). This CDR3 reads CSASDRAVSGANVLTF.

J is TRBJ1-2 and V is TRBV5-4; TCRdb's D call of TRBD1 is untestable without DNA. The CDR3 has 15 amino acids. CDR1 is SGHNT, CDR2 YYREEE, per germline (reference sequence). The CDR3 reads CASSYLQGLGYGYTF.

This chain joins TRBV5-1 and TRBJ1-2. The CDR3 totals 15 residues. The germline V gene encodes CDR1 SGHRS and CDR2 YFSETQ. The CDR3 is CASSLADGGLGGYTF.

The chain uses TRBV12-3 or TRBV12-4 and TRBJ2-3; TCRdb's D call, TRBD2, is unchecked because there is no DNA. CDR3 length: 17 amino acids. CDR3 in amino acids: CASSRPGTSGSTDTQYF.

This chain joins TRBV12-3 or TRBV12-4 and TRBJ1-2. The CDR3 has 13 residues. CDR3 sequence reads: CASETGSNYGYTF.

This chain connects TRBV7-9 to TRBJ2-5; TCRdb's D call of TRBD1 is untestable without DNA. The germline gives CDR1 SEHNR, CDR2 FQNEAQ (reference sequence). CDR3 length: 17 residues. CDR3 protein: CASSYPRDRGHQETQYF.